This T cell receptor (beta chain) originates from a study of technical replicates of blood from a handful of donors. CDR1 is MDHEN, CDR2 SYDVKM, per germline. J lost 9 bases, V lost 3 bases, and 14 bases had no gene match. CDR3 length: 16 residues. Some clones are missing from TCRdb's copy, which holds only in-frame ones; the method was immunoSEQ multiplex PCR. In the table there are 76,000 or so clones, about 91% of which are singletons. Sample: T cells isolated from PBMCs. The receptor was derived from a human donor in good health. The V and J genes are TRBV28 and TRBJ2-1; TRBD2 aligns across 7 bases. CDR3 amino acids: CASSFLSSGTPPEQFF. CDR3 coding DNA: TGTGCCAGCAGTTTTCTGTCTAGCGGAACCCCCCCTGAGCAGTTCTTC.